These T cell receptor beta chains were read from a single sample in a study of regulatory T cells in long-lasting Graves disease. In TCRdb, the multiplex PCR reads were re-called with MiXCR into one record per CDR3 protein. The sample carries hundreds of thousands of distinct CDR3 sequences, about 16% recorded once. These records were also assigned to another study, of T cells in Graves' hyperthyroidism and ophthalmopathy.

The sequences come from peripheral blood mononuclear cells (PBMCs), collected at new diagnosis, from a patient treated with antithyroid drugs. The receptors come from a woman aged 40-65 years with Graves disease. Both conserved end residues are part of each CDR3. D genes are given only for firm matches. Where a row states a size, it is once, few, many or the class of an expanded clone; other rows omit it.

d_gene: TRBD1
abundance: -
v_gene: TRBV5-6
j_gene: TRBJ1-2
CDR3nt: TGTGCCAGCAGCTATTCGACAGGGGTCGACGGCTACACCTTC
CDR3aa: CASSYSTGVDGYTF

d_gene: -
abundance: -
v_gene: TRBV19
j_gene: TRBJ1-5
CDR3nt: TGTGCCAGTAGGGTCCGGGGGGGGCCCCAGCATTTT
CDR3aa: CASRVRGGPQHF

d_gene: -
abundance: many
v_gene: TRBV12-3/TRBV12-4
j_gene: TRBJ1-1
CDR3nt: TGTGCCAGCAGCACCGGGGGGCCGAGCGACACTGAAGCTTTCTTT
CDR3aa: CASSTGGPSDTEAFF

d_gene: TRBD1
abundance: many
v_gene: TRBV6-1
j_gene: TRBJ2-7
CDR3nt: TGTGCCAGCAGCGCGGGGACAGGAGGCACCTACGAGCAGTACTTC
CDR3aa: CASSAGTGGTYEQYF

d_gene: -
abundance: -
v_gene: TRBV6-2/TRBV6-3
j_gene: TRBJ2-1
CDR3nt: TGTGCCAGCAGGGCGAGCTATGAGCAGTTCTTC
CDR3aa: CASRASYEQFF

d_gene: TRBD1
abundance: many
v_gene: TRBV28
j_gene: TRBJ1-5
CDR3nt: TGTGCCATCAACAGGGGCAGTCAGCCCCAGCATTTT
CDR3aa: CAINRGSQPQHF

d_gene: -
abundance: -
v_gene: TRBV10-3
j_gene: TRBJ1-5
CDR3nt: TGTGCCATCAGTGAGTCACGGGATCAGCCCCAGCATTTT
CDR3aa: CAISESRDQPQHF

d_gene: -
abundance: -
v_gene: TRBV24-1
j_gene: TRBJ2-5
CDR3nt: TGTGCCACCAGTGATTTCGGGGGTCTCCAAGAGACCCAGTACTTC
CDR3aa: CATSDFGGLQETQYF

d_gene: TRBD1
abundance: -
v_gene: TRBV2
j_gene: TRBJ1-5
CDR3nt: TGTGCCAGCAGGGGGACAGGGGCGGTCCAGCCCCAGCGTTTT
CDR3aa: CASRGTGAVQPQRF

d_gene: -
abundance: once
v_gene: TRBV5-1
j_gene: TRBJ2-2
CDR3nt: TGCGCCAGCAGCGCCCCGAGCCGGAACACCGGGGAGCTGTTTTTT
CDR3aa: CASSAPSRNTGELFF

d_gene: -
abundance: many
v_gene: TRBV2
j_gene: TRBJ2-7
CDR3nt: TGTGCCAGCAGTACCCGTGGGTACGAGCAGTACTTC
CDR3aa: CASSTRGYEQYF

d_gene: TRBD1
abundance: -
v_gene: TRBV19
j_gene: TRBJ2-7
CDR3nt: TGTGCCAATACCCCCTCCGGGACAGGCTACGAGCAGTACTTC
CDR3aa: CANTPSGTGYEQYF

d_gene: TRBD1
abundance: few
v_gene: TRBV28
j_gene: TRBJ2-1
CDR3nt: TGTGCCAGCAGTTTAAGCCGGGACAGGGGGCGATTTGAGCAGTTCTTC
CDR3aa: CASSLSRDRGRFEQFF

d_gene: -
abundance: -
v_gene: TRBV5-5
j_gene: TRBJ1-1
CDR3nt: TGTGCCAGCAGCTTTTTATTTGTTGATACTTTCTTT
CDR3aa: CASSFLFVDTFF

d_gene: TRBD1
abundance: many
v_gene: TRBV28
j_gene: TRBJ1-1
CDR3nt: TGTGCCAGCATCAAGCCAGGGGGCTACCAGAACACTGAAGCTTTCTTT
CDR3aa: CASIKPGGYQNTEAFF

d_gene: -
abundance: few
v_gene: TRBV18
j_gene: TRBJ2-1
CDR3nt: TGTGCCAGCTCACCACCGCGGGATGAGCAGTTCTTC
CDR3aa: CASSPPRDEQFF

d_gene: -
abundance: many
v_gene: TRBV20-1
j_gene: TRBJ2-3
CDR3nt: TGCAGTGCTAGTGTCCCCGGGCTAAGCACAGATACGCAGTATTTT
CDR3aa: CSASVPGLSTDTQYF

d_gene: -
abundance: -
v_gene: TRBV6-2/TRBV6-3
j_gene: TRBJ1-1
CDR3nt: TGTGCCAGCAAACCCTCCTCACCCTCGAACACTGAAGCTTTCTTT
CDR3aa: CASKPSSPSNTEAFF

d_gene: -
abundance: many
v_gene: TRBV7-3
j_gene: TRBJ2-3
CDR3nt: TGTGCCAGATGTACCAGGGTCGTCGACACAGATACGCAGTATTTT
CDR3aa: CARCTRVVDTDTQYF

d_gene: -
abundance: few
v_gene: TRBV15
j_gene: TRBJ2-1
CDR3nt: TGTGCCACCGGTTCGGGTAGGGACTACAATGAGCAGTTCTTC
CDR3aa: CATGSGRDYNEQFF

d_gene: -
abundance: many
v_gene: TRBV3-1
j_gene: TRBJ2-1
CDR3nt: TGTGCCAGCAGCCAAGAGGGGTTTGCCTACAATGAGCAGTTCTTC
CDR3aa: CASSQEGFAYNEQFF